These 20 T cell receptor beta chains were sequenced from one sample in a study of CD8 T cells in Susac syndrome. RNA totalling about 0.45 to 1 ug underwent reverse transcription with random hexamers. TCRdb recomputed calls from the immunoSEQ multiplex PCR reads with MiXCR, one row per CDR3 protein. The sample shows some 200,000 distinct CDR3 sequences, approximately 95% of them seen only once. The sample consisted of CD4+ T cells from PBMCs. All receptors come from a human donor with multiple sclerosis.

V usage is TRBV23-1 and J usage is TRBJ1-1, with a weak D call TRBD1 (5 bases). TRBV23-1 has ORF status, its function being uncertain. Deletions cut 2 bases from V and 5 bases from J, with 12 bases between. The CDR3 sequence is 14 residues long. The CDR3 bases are TGCGCCAGCAGTCAAACCAGGGAGGGAACTGAAGCTTTCTTT. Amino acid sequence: CASSQTREGTEAFF.

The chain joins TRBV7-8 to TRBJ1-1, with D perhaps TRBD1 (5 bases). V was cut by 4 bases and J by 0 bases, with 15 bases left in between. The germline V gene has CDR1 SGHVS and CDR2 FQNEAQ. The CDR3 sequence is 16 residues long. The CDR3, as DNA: TGTGCCAGCAGCTCTAGACAGAGTTCCATGAACACTGAAGCTTTCTTT. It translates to CASSSRQSSMNTEAFF.

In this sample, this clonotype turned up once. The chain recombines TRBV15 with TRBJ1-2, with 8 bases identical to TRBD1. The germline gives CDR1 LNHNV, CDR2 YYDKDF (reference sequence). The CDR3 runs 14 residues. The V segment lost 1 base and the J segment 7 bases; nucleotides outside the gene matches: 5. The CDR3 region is CATSRAQGAGGYTF. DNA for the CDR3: TGTGCCACCAGCAGAGCCCAGGGGGCGGGTGGCTACACCTTC.

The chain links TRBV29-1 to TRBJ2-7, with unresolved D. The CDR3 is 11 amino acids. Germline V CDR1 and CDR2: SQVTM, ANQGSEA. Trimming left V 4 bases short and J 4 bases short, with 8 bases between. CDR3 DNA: TGCAGCGTTGTGTGGAGATACGAGCAGTACTTC. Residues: CSVVWRYEQYF.

This CDR3 is CSARVVIGDRIGYTF. The CDR3 DNA follows: TGCAGTGCTAGAGTGGTAATTGGGGACAGGATCGGCTACACCTTC. The chain carries TRBV20-1 and TRBJ1-2; 8 positions agree with TRBD1. J lost 8 bases, V lost 1 base, and 12 bases had no gene match. CDR1 and CDR2 (germline): DFQATT, SNEGSKA (reference sequence). The CDR3 contains 15 residues.

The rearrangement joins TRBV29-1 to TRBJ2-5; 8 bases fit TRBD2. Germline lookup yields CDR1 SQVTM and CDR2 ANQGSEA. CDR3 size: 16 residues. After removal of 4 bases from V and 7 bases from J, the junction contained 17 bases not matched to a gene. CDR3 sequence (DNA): TGCAGCGTTGGGTGGACTAGCCCGGGAGAGTCTGGGACCCAGTACTTC. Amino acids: CSVGWTSPGESGTQYF.

CDR3 DNA: TGCAGTGCTAGAGATCCCCCAACGCGCGAGCAGTACTTC. Protein: CSARDPPTREQYF. The rearrangement uses TRBV20-1 and TRBJ2-7; D uncertain. This CDR3 is 13 amino acids long. V was trimmed by 0 bases and J by 6 bases, leaving 12 bases between them. Per the germline V gene, CDR1 is DFQATT and CDR2 is SNEGSKA (reference sequence).

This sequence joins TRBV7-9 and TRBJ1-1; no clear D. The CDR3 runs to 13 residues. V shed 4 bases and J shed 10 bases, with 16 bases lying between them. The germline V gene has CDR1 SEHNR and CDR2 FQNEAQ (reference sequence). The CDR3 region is CASSSSPQPGAFF. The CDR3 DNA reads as TGTGCCAGCAGCTCGAGCCCACAGCCGGGAGCTTTCTTT.

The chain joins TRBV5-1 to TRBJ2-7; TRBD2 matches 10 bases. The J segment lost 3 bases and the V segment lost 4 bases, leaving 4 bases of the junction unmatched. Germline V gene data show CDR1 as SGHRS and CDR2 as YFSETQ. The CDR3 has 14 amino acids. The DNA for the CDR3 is TGCGCCAGCAGCACAGTAGCGGGGGGCTACGAGCAGTACTTC. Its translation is CASSTVAGGYEQYF.

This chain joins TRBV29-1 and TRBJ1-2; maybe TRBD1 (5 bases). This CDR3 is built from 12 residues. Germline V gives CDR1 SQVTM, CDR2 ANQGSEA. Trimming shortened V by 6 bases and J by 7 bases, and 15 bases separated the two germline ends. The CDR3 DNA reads TGCAGCGTGCGCAGGGAAGGAGCTGGCTACACCTTC. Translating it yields CSVRREGAGYTF. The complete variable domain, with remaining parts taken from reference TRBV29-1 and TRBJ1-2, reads SAVISQKPSRDICQRGTSLTIQCQVDSQVTMMFWYRQQPGQSLTLIATANQGSEATYESGFVIDKFPISRPNLTFSTLTVSNMSPEDSSIYLCSVRREGAGYTFGSGTRLTVV.

The CDR3 spells CAWSPPGLRGTDTQYF. The CDR3 nucleotides are TGTGCCTGGAGTCCCCCCGGACTCAGAGGCACAGATACGCAGTATTTT. The V call is TRBV30, the J call TRBJ2-3, with D possibly TRBD2 on 5 matching bases. The CDR3 runs 16 residues. CDR1 is GTSNPN and CDR2 is SVGIG in the germline V gene (reference sequence). The V end was cut by 2 bases, the J end by 1 base, with 16 bases between.

The CDR3, as DNA: TGTGCCTGGAGTCCAACGGTTGTCGCTGAAGCTTTCTTT. Its protein product is CAWSPTVVAEAFF. The rearrangement links TRBV30 to TRBJ1-1; D is unresolved. This CDR3 spans 13 amino acids. V was shortened by 2 bases and J by 6 bases, with 13 bases between the two germline ends. Germline CDR1 is GTSNPN and CDR2 is SVGIG (reference sequence).

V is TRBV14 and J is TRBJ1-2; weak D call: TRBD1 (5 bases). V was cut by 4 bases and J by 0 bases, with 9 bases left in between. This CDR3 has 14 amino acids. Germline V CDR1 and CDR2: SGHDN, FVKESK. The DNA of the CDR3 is TGTGCCAGCAGCCGAGGACACTCTAACTATGGCTACACCTTC. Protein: CASSRGHSNYGYTF.

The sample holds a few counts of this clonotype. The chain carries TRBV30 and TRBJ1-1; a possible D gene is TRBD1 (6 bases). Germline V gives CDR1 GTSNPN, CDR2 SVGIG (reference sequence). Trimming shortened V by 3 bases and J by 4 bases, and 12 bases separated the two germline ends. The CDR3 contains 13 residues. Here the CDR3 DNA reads TGTGCCTGGAGCCCACAGGGCCCCACTGAAGCTTTCTTT. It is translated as CAWSPQGPTEAFF.

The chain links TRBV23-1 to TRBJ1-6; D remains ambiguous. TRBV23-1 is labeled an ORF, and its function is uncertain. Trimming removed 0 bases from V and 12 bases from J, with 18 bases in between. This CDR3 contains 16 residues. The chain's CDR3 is CASSQSMNLSGVPLHF. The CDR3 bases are TGCGCCAGCAGTCAATCGATGAATTTGAGCGGCGTACCCCTCCACTTT.

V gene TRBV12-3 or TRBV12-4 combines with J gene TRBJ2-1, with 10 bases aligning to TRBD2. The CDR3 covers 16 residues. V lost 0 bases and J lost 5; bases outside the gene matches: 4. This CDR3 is CASSLARTSGDNEQFF. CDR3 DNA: TGTGCCAGCAGTTTAGCTCGGACTAGCGGAGACAATGAGCAGTTCTTC.

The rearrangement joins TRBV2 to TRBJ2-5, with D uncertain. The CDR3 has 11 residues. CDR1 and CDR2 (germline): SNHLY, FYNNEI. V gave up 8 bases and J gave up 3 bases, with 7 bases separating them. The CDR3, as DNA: TGTGCCAGCGGGCTTGAAGAGACCCAGTACTTC. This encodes CASGLEETQYF.

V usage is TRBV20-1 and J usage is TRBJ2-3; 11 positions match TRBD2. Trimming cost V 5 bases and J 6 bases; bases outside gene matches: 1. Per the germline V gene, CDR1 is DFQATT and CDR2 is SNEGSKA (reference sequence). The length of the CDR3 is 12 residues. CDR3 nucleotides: TGCAGTGCTCGGACTAGCGGGGATACGCAGTATTTT. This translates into CSARTSGDTQYF.

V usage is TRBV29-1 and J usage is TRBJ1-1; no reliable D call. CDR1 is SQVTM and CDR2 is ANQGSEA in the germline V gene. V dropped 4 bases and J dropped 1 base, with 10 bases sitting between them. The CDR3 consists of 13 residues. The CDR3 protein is CSVVVQSNTEAFF. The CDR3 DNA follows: TGCAGCGTTGTTGTTCAGTCGAACACTGAAGCTTTCTTT.

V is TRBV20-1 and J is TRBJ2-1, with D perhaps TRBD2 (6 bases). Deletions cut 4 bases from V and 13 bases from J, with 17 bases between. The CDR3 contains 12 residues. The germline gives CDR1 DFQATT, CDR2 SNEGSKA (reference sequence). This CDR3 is CSAKTGTDLQFF. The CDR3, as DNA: TGCAGTGCTAAAACCGGGACTGACTTACAGTTCTTC.